This TCR beta chain was sequenced for a study of a mutant IDH1 vaccine in newly diagnosed glioma. Study summary: All eight of the vaccinations patients received fell in weeks 1, 3, 5, 7, 11, 15, 19 and 23. Earlier care involved radiotherapy, temozolomide, or both, and the majority received both. The first vaccination came 4-6 weeks after radiotherapy alone, or with temozolomide cycles. Study results and caveats: Seemingly, pseudoprogression had no relation to changes in the top peripheral T cell clonotypes.

Only in-frame clones appear in the TCRdb table, and some are missing; sequencing was by immunoSEQ multiplex PCR. This repertoire shows 25,000 to 30,000 clones, approximately 79% found once; its top ten account for 6% to 8%. Time point given: week 5, during vaccination. A 20-mer mutant IDH1 peptide at 300 ug was injected subcutaneously with topical imiquimod. Remarks on this clone: Its target is unknown.

The CDR3 consists of 13 residues. Germline V lookup: CDR1 MNHEY, CDR2 SVGAGI. Unmatched junction bases numbered 4, after V lost 2 bases and J lost 7 bases. This clonotype was obtained from a man aged 35-49 years with glioma. Some clones in this sample may be carry-over from other donors' samples. Sequenced here: PBMCs, sampled from a glioma patient whose treatment included an IDH1 peptide vaccine. The chain combines TRBV6-5 with TRBJ1-2; 7 bases match TRBD1. The CDR3 is CASSYKGASGYTF. The CDR3 DNA reads as TGTGCCAGCAGTTACAAGGGGGCGAGTGGCTACACCTTC.